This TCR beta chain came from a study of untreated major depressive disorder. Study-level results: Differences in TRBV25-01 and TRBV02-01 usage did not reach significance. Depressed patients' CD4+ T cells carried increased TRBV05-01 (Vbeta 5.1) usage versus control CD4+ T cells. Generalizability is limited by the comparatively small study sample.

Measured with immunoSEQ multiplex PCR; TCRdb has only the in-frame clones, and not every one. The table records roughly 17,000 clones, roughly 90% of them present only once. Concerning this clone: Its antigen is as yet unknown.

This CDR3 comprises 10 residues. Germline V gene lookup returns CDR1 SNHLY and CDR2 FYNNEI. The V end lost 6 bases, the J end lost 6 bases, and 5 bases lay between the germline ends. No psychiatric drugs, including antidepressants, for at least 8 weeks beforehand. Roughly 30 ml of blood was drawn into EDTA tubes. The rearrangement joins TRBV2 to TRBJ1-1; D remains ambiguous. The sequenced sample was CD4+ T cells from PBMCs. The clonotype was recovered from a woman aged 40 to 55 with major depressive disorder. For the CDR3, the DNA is TGTGCCAGCAGAGCCCCTGAAGCTTTCTTT. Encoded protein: CASRAPEAFF.